The next 8 T cell receptor beta chains were all read from a single sample in a study of CD8+ T cells in alopecia areata. Treatment reported: oral pan-JAK inhibitor, 5-10 mg twice daily. cDNA prepared by RNA extraction and subsequent reverse transcription served as the template for sequencing. Repertoires were generated with immunoSEQ multiplex PCR, while TCRdb's copy carries only in-frame clones and drops some. There are 150,000 or so clones in the sample; 70% to 90% occur only once, and less than 15% lies in the top ten. The input for sequencing was CD8+ T cells sorted from blood, taken at week 4, from a patient treated with tofacitinib. The receptors originated from a human donor with alopecia areata.

The chain combines TRBV27 with TRBJ2-1, with a tentative D call TRBD1 (6 bases). CDR1 is MNHEY and CDR2 is SMNVEV in the germline V gene (reference sequence). The CDR3 contains 15 residues. Between the trimmed V and J ends, which lost 3 bases and 6 bases, there was a span of 15 bases. In nucleotides, the CDR3 is TGTGCCAGCAGTTTGAGACAGGCCCCCCCCAATGAGCAGTTCTTC. Translating it yields CASSLRQAPPNEQFF.

This clone is a singleton in its sample. One junction end does not reproduce the germline sequence, and a read error may be involved. The rearrangement uses TRBV6-1 and TRBJ2-7, with D perhaps matching TRBD1 (6 bases). This CDR3 is built from 12 residues. Germline V lookup: CDR1 MNHNS, CDR2 SASEGT. The CDR3 loop is CASSDSPGHGPF. The CDR3 nucleotides read TGTGCCAGCAGTGACAGCCCGGGACATGGTCCCTTC.

The chain has TRBV27 and TRBJ2-1; D gene unclear. V lost 6 bases and J 9 bases, leaving 9 bases between the germline ends. Germline V CDR1 and CDR2: MNHEY, SMNVEV (reference sequence). The CDR3 covers 11 residues. The CDR3 reads CASRSTGEQFF. The CDR3 DNA reads TGTGCCAGCAGATCAACGGGTGAGCAGTTCTTC.

The chain employs TRBV27 and TRBJ2-2, with D perhaps matching TRBD2 (6 bases). CDR3 length equals 13 residues. V shed 2 bases and J shed 7 bases, with 8 bases lying between them. Germline V CDR1 and CDR2: MNHEY, SMNVEV (reference sequence). The CDR3 loop reads CASSLIGGGELFF. In DNA form, the CDR3 reads TGTGCCAGCAGTTTAATCGGGGGCGGGGAGCTGTTTTTT.

The chain employs TRBV7-6 and TRBJ2-7; 7 nucleotides match TRBD1. The CDR3 contains 15 residues. Germline assignment: CDR1 SGHVS and CDR2 FNYEAQ. V gave up 1 base and J gave up 2 bases; unmatched junction bases: 5. CDR3 bases: TGTGCCAGCAGCTTAGGGACAGGTCCCACCTACGAGCAGTACTTC. Translated, it gives CASSLGTGPTYEQYF. The full variable domain, completed using reference TRBV7-6 and TRBJ2-7, is GAGVSQSPRYKVTKRGQDVALRCDPISGHVSLYWYRQALGQGPEFLTYFNYEAQQDKSGLPNDRFSAERPEGSISTLTIQRTEQRDSAMYRCASSLGTGPTYEQYFGPGTRLTVT.

V and J are TRBV15 and TRBJ2-7; D call uncertain. Germline V lookup: CDR1 LNHNV, CDR2 YYDKDF (reference sequence). Trimming pared 6 bases from V and 3 bases from J, leaving 12 bases between. The CDR3 sequence is 13 residues long. The CDR3: CATRETARYEQYF. The CDR3 DNA reads as TGTGCCACCAGAGAGACGGCTCGCTACGAGCAGTACTTC.

The V call is TRBV19, the J call TRBJ2-7; D possibly corresponds to TRBD2 (6 bases). CDR3 size: 13 residues. CDR1 is LNHDA, CDR2 SQIVND, per germline (reference sequence). V was clipped by 9 bases and J by 4 bases, with 16 bases between them. The CDR3 DNA sequence: TGTGCCAGGAAGACTAGTGACGGGTACGAGCAGTACTTC. Amino acid sequence: CARKTSDGYEQYF.

J is TRBJ1-2 and V is TRBV9, with 8 bases matching TRBD1. V trimming: 4 bases; J trimming: 1 base; junction bases outside the gene matches: 6. CDR1 SGDLS and CDR2 YYNGEE come from the germline V gene. The CDR3 totals 15 residues. In DNA, the CDR3 is TGTGCCAGCAGCTCAGGACAGGGTCTTAACTATGGCTACACCTTC. It translates to CASSSGQGLNYGYTF.